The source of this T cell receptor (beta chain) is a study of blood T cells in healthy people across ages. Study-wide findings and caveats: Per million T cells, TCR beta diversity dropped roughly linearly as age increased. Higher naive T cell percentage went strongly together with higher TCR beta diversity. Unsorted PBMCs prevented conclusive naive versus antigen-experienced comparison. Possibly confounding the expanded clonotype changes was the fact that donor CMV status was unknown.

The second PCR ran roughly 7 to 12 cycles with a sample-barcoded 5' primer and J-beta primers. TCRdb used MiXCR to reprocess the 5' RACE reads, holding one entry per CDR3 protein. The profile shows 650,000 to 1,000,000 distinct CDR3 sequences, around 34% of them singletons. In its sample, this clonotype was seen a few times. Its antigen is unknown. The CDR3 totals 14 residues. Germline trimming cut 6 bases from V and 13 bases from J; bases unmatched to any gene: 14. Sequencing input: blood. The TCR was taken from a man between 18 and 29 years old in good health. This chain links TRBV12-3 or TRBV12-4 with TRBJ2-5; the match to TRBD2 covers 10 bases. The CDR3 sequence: CASSSGPTLAGWYF. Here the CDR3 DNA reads TGTGCCAGCAGCTCCGGCCCTACACTAGCGGGGTGGTACTTC.